These 11 T cell receptor beta chains were all obtained from the same sample, sequenced in a study of cytomegalovirus exposure and HLA in healthy donors. PCR employed 60 Vbeta and 13 Jbeta primers. Libraries were prepared by immunoSEQ multiplex PCR; TCRdb keeps only in-frame clonotypes and omits some of them. The sample has around 150,000 clones, 55% to 70% seen once. Material for sequencing was PBMCs. All receptors derive from a woman aged 60-70 years in good health and CMV-seropositive.

The J gene is TRBJ1-3, the V gene TRBV5-1; TRBD1 matches at 9 bases. This CDR3 region has 17 residues. CDR1 and CDR2 from the germline V gene are SGHRS and YFSETQ. The V segment lost 0 bases and the J segment 0 bases; nucleotides outside the gene matches: 4. The CDR3 bases are TGCGCCAGCAGCTTGGCACAGGGGGCGAGCTCTGGAAACACCATATATTTT. The encoded protein is CASSLAQGASSGNTIYF.

The chain links TRBV7-8 to TRBJ2-7, with D uncertain. V lost 0 bases and J 1 base, leaving 10 bases between the germline ends. CDR1 SGHVS and CDR2 FQNEAQ come from the germline V gene. The CDR3 has 15 residues. CDR3 loop: CASSLAHGESYEQYF. In DNA, the CDR3 is TGTGCCAGCAGCTTAGCGCACGGAGAGTCCTACGAGCAGTACTTC.

V gene TRBV11-2 combines with J gene TRBJ1-5, with no clear D. Trimming stripped 5 bases from V and 6 bases from J, with 14 bases between. The V gene's germline CDR1 is SGHAT and CDR2 FQNNGV. This CDR3 has 14 residues. The CDR3 is CASSQTADGQPQHF. CDR3 nucleotides: TGTGCCAGCAGCCAGACTGCTGACGGTCAGCCCCAGCATTTT.

The chain couples TRBV5-4 to TRBJ2-5, with TRBD1 as a possible D gene (6 bases). The CDR3 runs to 15 residues. Trimming stripped 4 bases from V and 1 base from J, with 14 bases between. The germline CDR1 and CDR2 sequences are SGHNT and YYREEE (reference sequence). CDR3 protein: CASSLGRGSQETQYF. Here the CDR3 DNA reads TGTGCCAGCAGCCTTGGTAGGGGGTCCCAAGAGACCCAGTACTTC.

This clone was seen only a few times. The chain carries TRBV7-2 and TRBJ2-3, with D tentatively TRBD1 (5 bases). The CDR3 has 16 amino acids. Trimming removed 0 bases at V and 3 bases at J, with 13 bases between. The germline gives CDR1 SGHTA, CDR2 FQGNSA. The CDR3 DNA is TGTGCCAGCAGCTTAGCGCTGGGCAGGGAAACAGATACGCAGTATTTT. It translates to CASSLALGRETDTQYF.

The chain uses TRBV15 and TRBJ2-1; 8 bases map to TRBD2. With 5 bases clipped from V and 0 bases from J, the junction kept 3 bases outside the gene matches. CDR3 length: 15 residues. The V gene's germline CDR1 is LNHNV and CDR2 YYDKDF (reference sequence). The CDR3 sequence: CATSGGGNSYNEQFF. CDR3 in DNA: TGTGCCACCAGCGGCGGGGGGAACTCCTACAATGAGCAGTTCTTC.

This chain joins TRBV27 and TRBJ2-2; the D gene is possibly TRBD1 (7 bases). V was clipped by 3 bases and J by 6 bases, with 20 bases between them. CDR3 length: 17 amino acids. Per the germline V gene, CDR1 is MNHEY and CDR2 is SMNVEV (reference sequence). The CDR3 DNA follows: TGTGCCAGCAGTTTTAGGAGGGGGCGGGGTAGTTCCGGGGAGCTGTTTTTT. This sequence encodes CASSFRRGRGSSGELFF.

The CDR3 region is CASSEQWDRIYGYTF. CDR3 in DNA: TGTGCCAGCAGTGAACAGTGGGACAGGATTTATGGCTACACCTTC. The V gene is TRBV6-1, the J gene TRBJ1-2, with 8 nucleotides matching TRBD1. The CDR3 sequence is 15 residues long. Germline V CDR1 and CDR2: MNHNS, SASEGT. After removal of 2 bases from V and 5 bases from J, the junction contained 7 bases not matched to a gene.

J is TRBJ2-5 and V is TRBV7-2; 11 bases line up with TRBD2. This CDR3 has 17 amino acids. The junction had 10 bases not matched to a gene; V was cut back by 6 bases and J by 1 base. CDR1 and CDR2 from the germline V gene are SGHTA and FQGNSA. The CDR3 nucleotides are TGTGCCAGCAGAGGGACTAGCGGAAACAATCCCCAAGAGACCCAGTACTTC. Translated: CASRGTSGNNPQETQYF.

V gene TRBV7-9 combines with J gene TRBJ2-7; no reliable D call. The CDR3 is 15 amino acids. CDR1 and CDR2 from the germline V gene are SEHNR and FQNEAQ (reference sequence). Trimming removed 5 bases from V and 7 bases from J, with 21 bases in between. CDR3 protein: CASSPPETSAREQYF. Here the CDR3 DNA reads TGTGCCAGCAGCCCCCCGGAGACCTCCGCGAGGGAGCAGTACTTC.

The rearrangement links TRBV29-1 to TRBJ2-6; a possible D gene is TRBD2 (6 bases). V was trimmed by 3 bases and J by 12 bases, leaving 18 bases between them. From germline, CDR1 is SQVTM and CDR2 ANQGSEA. The CDR3 is 14 amino acids. The CDR3 coding sequence is TGCAGCGTTGATGTCGGGCGGGACCTACCCGTCCTGACTTTC. Translating it yields CSVDVGRDLPVLTF.